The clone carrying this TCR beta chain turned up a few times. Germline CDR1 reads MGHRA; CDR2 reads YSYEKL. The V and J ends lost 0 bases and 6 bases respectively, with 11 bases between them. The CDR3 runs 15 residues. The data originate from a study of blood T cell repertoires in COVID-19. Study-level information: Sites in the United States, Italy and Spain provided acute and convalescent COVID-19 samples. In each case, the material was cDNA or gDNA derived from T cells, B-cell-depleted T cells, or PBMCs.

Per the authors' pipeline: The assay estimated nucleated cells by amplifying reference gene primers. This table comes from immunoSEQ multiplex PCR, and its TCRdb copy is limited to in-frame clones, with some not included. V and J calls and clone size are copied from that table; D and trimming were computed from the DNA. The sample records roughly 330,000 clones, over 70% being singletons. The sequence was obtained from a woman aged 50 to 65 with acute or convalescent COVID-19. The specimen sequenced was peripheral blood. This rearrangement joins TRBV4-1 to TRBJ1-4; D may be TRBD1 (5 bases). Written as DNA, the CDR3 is TGCGCCAGCAGCCAAGACCAGGGTGGGGATGAAAAACTGTTTTTT. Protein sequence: CASSQDQGGDEKLFF.